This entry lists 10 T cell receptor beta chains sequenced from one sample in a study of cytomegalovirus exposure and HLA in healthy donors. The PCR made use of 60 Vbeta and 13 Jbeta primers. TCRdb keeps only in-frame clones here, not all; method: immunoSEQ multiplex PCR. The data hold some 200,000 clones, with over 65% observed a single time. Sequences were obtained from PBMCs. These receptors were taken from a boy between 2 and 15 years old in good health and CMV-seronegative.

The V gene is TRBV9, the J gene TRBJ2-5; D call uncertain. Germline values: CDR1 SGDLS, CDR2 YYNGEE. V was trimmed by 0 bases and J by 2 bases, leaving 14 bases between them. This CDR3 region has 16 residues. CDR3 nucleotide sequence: TGTGCCAGCAGCGTAGGATATAGCTATCAACAAGAGACCCAGTACTTC. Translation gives CASSVGYSYQQETQYF.

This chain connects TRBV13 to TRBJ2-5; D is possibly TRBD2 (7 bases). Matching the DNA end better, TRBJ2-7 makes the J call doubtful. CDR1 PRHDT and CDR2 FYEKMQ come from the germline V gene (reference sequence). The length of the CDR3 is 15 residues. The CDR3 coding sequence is TGTGCCAGCAGCTTACACGGGGAGGGGGGCTACGAGCAGTACTTC. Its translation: CASSLHGEGGYEQYF.

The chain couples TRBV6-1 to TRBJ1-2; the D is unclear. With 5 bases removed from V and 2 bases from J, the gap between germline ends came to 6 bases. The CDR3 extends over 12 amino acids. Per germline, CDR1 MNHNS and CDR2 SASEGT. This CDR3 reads CASSQANYGYTF. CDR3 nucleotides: TGTGCCAGCAGTCAGGCGAACTATGGCTACACCTTC.

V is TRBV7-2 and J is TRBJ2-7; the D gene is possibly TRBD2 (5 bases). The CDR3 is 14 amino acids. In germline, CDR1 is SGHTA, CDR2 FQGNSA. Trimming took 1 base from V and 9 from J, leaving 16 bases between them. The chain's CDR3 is CASSLGFGDRVQYF. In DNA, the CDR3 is TGTGCCAGCAGCTTAGGGTTCGGGGATCGGGTGCAGTACTTC.

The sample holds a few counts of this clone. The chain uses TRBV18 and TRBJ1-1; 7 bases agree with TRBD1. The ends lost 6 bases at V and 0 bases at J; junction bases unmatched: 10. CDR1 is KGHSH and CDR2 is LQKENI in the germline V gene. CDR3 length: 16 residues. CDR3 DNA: TGTGCCAGCTCTCCCGGGGTTGGGACAGTGAACACTGAAGCTTTCTTT. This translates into CASSPGVGTVNTEAFF.

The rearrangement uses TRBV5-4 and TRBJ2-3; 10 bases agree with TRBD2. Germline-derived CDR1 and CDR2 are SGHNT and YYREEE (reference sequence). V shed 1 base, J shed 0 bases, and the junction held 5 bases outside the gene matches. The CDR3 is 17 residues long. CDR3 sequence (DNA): TGTGCCAGCAGCTTGCATAGCGGGGGGATGAGCACAGATACGCAGTATTTT. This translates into CASSLHSGGMSTDTQYF.

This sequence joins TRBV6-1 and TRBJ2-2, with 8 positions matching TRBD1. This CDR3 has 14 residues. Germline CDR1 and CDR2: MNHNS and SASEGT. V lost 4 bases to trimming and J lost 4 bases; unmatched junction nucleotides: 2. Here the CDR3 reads CASSGTGFTGELFF. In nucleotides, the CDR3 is TGTGCCAGCAGTGGGACAGGGTTCACCGGGGAGCTGTTTTTT.

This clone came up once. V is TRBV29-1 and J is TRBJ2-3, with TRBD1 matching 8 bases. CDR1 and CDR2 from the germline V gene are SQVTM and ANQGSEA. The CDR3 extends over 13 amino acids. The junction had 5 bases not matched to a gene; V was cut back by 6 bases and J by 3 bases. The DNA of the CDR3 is TGCAGCGTAGCCACAGGGGGGACAGATACGCAGTATTTT. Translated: CSVATGGTDTQYF.

In DNA form, the CDR3 reads TGTGCCAGCATTTGGGAGGGAGCGACAGATACGCAGTATTTT. It is translated as CASIWEGATDTQYF. The chain couples TRBV6-6 to TRBJ2-3; 7 bases match TRBD2. The V gene's germline CDR1 is MNHNY and CDR2 SVGAGI (reference sequence). J was trimmed by 3 bases and V by 7 bases; bases with no gene match: 7. The length of the CDR3 is 14 residues.

The CDR3 is CSVSRTESNYGYTF. The DNA for the CDR3 is TGCAGCGTTTCCCGGACAGAATCGAACTATGGCTACACCTTC. The chain couples TRBV29-1 to TRBJ1-2; D possibly corresponds to TRBD1 (6 bases). The V gene's germline CDR1 is SQVTM and CDR2 ANQGSEA. Trimming removed 5 bases from V and 2 bases from J, with 15 bases in between. The CDR3 covers 14 residues.